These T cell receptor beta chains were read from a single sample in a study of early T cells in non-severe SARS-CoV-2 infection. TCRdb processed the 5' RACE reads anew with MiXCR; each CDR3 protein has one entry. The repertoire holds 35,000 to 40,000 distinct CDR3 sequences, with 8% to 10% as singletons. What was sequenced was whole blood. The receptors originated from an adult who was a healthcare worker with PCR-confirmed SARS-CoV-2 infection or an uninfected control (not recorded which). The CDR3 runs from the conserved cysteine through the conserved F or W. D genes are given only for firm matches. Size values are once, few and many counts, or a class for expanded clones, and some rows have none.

CSVDRDLSSYNEQFF	TGCAGCGTTGATCGGGACCTGAGCTCCTACAATGAGCAGTTCTTC	NA	TRBV29-1	NA	15	TRBJ2-1
CSARDHLRGGQKTQYF	TGCAGTGCTAGAGATCACCTGCGGGGGGGCCAGAAGACCCAGTACTTC	few	TRBV20-1	TRBD2	16	TRBJ2-5
CSASGSTGGWDQPQHF	TGCAGTGCTAGCGGTAGTACAGGGGGCTGGGATCAGCCCCAGCATTTT	many	TRBV20-1	TRBD1	16	TRBJ1-5
CSVPGLGYNEQFF	TGCAGCGTCCCGGGACTAGGATACAATGAGCAGTTCTTC	many	TRBV29-1	TRBD2	13	TRBJ2-1
CASSLTPPQTGGNTEAFF	TGTGCCAGCAGCTTAACGCCCCCCCAAACAGGGGGGAACACTGAAGCTTTCTTT	many	TRBV7-3	TRBD1	18	TRBJ1-1
CASSSREEDYGYTF	TGTGCCAGCAGCTCGCGCGAGGAGGACTATGGCTACACCTTC	many	TRBV7-2	NA	14	TRBJ1-2
CASSSRGLRDEQFF	TGTGCCAGCAGTTCGCGGGGGCTTCGGGATGAGCAGTTCTTC	NA	TRBV6-5	NA	14	TRBJ2-1
CAISGTGNTGELFF	TGTGCCATCAGCGGGACAGGGAACACCGGGGAGCTGTTTTTT	few	TRBV10-3	TRBD1	14	TRBJ2-2
CASTRAWLRRGGGGETQYF	TGTGCCAGCACCAGAGCTTGGCTCCGCAGAGGGGGAGGAGGGGAGACCCAGTACTTC	many	TRBV7-2	NA	19	TRBJ2-5
CASSLEWEINEQFF	TGTGCCAGCAGCTTAGAGTGGGAAATCAATGAGCAGTTCTTC	many	TRBV7-2	NA	14	TRBJ2-1
CASSLGSGNSPLHF	TGTGCCAGCAGTTTAGGGTCCGGAAATTCACCCCTCCACTTT	NA	TRBV12-3/TRBV12-4	NA	14	TRBJ1-6
CASSQGREKLFF	TGTGCCAGCAGCCAAGGTCGCGAAAAACTGTTTTTT	few	TRBV14	NA	12	TRBJ1-4
CASSYFILDYGYTF	TGTGCCAGCAGTTATTTTATCTTGGACTATGGCTACACCTTC	few	TRBV6-2/TRBV6-3	NA	14	TRBJ1-2
CASSHGQPDYEQYF	TGTGCCAGCAGCCACGGACAGCCCGACTACGAGCAGTACTTC	many	TRBV16	NA	14	TRBJ2-7